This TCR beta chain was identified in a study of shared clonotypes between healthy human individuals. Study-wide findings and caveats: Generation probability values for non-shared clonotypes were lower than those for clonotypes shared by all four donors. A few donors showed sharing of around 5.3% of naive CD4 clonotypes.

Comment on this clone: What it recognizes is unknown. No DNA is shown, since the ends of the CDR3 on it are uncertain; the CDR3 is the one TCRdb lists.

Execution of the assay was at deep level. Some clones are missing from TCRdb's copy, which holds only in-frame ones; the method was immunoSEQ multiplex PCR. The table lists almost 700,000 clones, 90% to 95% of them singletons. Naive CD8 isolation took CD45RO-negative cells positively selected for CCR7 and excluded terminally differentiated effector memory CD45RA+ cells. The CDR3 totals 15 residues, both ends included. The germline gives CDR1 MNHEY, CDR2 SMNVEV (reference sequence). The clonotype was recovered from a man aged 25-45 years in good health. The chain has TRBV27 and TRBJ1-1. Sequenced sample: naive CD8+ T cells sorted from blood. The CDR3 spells CASSSSRFLNTEAFF.